This T cell receptor (beta chain) was captured in a study of T cell repertoires in cytomegalovirus infection. Study-wide context: Through public TCR beta signatures, both CMV infection and matching HLA type were indicated. Study results and limitations: Cumulative frequency of public TCR beta families picked out carriers of CMV plus the relevant HLA. In two of eight donors, the top clonotype was HLA-C-restricted CMV-specific.

TCRdb itself ran the reads through MiXCR, one entry per CDR3 protein. The data contain about 600,000 distinct CDR3 sequences, 20% to 30% of them singletons. This clonotype was recorded once. Its cognate antigen is unknown. The germline V gene encodes CDR1 PRHDT and CDR2 FYEKMQ (reference sequence). The CDR3 is made up of 12 amino acids. Trimming cost V 5 bases and J 6 bases, with 11 bases left between them. V and J are TRBV13 and TRBJ2-7, with D hard to call. Sequenced: CD8+ T cells from PBMCs. The TCR originated in a human donor in good health (CMV status not recorded). Some clones in this sample may be carry-over from other donors' samples. The CDR3 reads CASSATPGEQYF. The CDR3 DNA is TGTGCCAGCAGCGCTACCCCAGGCGAGCAGTACTTC.